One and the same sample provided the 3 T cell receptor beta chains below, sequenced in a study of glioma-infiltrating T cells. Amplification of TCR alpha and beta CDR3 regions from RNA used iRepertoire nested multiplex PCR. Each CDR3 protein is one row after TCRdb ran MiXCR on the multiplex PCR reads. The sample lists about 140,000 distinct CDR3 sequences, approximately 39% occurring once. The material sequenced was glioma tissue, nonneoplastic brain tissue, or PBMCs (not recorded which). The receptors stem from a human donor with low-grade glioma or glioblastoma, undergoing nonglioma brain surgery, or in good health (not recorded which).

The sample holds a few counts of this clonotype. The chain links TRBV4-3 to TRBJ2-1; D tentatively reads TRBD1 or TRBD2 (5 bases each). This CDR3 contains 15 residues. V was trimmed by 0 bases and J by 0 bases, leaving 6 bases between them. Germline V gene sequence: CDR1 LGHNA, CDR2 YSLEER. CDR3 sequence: CASSQEGTSYNEQFF. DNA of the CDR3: TGCGCCAGCAGCCAAGAGGGGACCTCCTACAATGAGCAGTTCTTC.

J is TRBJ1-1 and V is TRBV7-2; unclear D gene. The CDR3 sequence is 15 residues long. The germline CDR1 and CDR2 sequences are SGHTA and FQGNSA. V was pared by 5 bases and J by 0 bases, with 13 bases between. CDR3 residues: CASSPTGWVNTEAFF. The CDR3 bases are TGTGCCAGCAGCCCGACCGGCTGGGTGAACACTGAAGCTTTCTTT.

The CDR3 DNA is TGTGCCAGCAGTTTTAGCGGGAGGAACACCGGGGAGCTGTTTTTT. Protein product: CASSFSGRNTGELFF. V is TRBV28 and J is TRBJ2-2; TRBD2 agrees at 9 bases. Germline lookup yields CDR1 MDHEN and CDR2 SYDVKM. This CDR3 spans 15 amino acids. V was clipped by 3 bases and J by 1 base; unmatched bases: 0.